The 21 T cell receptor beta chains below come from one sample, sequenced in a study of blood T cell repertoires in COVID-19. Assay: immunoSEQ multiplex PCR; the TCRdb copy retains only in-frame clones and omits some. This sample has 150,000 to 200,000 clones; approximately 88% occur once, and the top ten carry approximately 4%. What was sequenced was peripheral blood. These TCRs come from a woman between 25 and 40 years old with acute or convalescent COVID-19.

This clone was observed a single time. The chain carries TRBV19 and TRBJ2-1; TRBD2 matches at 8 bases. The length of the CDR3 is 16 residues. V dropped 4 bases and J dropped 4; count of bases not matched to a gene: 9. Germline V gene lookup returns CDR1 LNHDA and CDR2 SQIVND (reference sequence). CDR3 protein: CASSRQAGVIYNEQFF. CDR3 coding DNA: TGTGCCAGTAGTAGGCAAGCGGGAGTCATTTACAATGAGCAGTTCTTC.

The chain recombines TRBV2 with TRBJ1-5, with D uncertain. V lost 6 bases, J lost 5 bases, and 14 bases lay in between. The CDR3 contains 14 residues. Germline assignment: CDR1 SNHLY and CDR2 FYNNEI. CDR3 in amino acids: CASSADNIYQPQHF. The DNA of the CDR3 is TGTGCCAGCAGCGCCGACAATATTTATCAGCCCCAGCATTTT.

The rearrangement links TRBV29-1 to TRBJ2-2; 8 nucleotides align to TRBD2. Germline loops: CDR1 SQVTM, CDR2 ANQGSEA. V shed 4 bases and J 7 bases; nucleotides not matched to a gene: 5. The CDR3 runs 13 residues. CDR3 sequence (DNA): TGCAGCGTTGTCCGGGGGGGTGGCGGGGAGCTGTTTTTT. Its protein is CSVVRGGGGELFF.

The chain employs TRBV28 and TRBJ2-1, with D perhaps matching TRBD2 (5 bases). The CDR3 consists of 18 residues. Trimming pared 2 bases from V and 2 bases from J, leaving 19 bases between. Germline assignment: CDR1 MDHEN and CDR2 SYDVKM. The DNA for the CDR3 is TGTGCCAGCAGTTTAGGAGGAGGCCGGTCCCACGCCTACAATGAGCAGTTCTTC. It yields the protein CASSLGGGRSHAYNEQFF. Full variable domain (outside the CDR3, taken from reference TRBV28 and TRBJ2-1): DVKVTQSSRYLVKRTGEKVFLECVQDMDHENMFWYRQDPGLGLRLIYFSYDVKMKEKGDIPEGYSVSREKKERFSLILESASTNQTSMYLCASSLGGGRSHAYNEQFFGPGTRLTVL.

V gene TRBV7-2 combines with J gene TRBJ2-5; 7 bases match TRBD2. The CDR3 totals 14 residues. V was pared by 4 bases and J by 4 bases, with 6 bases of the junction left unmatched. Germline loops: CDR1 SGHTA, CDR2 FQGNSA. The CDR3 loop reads CASSSGGVLETQYF. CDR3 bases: TGTGCCAGCAGCTCGGGGGGAGTTTTAGAGACCCAGTACTTC.

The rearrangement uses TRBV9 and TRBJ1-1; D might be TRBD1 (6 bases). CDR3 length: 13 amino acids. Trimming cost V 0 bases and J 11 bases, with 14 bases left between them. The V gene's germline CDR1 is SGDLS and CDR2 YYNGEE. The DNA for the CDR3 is TGTGCCAGCAGCGTAGCCCACCAGGGGACCGCTTTCTTT. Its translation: CASSVAHQGTAFF. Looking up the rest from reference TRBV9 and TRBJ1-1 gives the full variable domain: DSGVTQTPKHLITATGQRVTLRCSPRSGDLSVYWYQQSLDQGLQFLIQYYNGEERAKGNILERFSAQQFPDLHSELNLSSLELGDSALYFCASSVAHQGTAFFGQGTRLTVV.

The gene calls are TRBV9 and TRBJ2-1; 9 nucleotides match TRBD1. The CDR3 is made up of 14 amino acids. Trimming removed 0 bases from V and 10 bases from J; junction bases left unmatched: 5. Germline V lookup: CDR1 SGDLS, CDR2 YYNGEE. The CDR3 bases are TGTGCCAGCAGCGTAGGTGGGACAGGGCGGGAGCAGTTCTTC. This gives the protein CASSVGGTGREQFF.

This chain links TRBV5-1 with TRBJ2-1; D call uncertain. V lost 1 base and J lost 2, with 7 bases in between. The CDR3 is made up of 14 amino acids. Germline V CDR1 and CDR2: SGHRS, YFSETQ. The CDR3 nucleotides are TGCGCCAGCAGCTTGCGGTCCACCTACAATGAGCAGTTCTTC. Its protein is CASSLRSTYNEQFF. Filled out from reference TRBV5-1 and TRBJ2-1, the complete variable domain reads KAGVTQTPRYLIKTRGQQVTLSCSPISGHRSVSWYQQTPGQGLQFLFEYFSETQRNKGNFPGRFSGRQFSNSRSEMNVSTLELGDSALYLCASSLRSTYNEQFFGPGTRLTVL.

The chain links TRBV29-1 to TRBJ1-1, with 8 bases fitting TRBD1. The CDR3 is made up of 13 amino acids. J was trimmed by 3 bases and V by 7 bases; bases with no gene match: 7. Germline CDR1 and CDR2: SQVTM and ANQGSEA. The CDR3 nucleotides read TGCAGCGGGGGGACAGGTTACTACACTGAAGCTTTCTTT. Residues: CSGGTGYYTEAFF.

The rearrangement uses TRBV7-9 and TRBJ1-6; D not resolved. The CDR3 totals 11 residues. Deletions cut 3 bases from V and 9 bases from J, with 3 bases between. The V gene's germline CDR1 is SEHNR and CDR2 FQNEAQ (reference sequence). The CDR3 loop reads CASSFGSPLHF. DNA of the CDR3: TGTGCCAGCAGCTTCGGTTCACCCCTCCACTTT.

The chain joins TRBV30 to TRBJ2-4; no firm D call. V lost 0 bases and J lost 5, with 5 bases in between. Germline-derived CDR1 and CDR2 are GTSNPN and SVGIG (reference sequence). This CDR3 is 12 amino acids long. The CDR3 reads CAWSVHQNIQYF. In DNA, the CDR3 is TGTGCCTGGAGTGTACATCAAAACATTCAGTACTTC.

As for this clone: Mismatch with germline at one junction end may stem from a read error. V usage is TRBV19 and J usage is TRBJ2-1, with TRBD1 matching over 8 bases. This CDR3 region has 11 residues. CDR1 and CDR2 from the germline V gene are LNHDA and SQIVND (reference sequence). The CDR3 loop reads CASSTRDRRVF. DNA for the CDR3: TGTGCCAGTAGTACCCGGGACAGGAGGGTCTTC. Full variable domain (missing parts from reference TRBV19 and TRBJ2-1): DGGITQSPKYLFRKEGQNVTLSCEQNLNHDAMYWYRQDPGQGLRLIYYSQIVNDFQKGDIAEGYSVSREKKESFPLTVTSAQKNPTAFYLCASSTRDRRVFGPGTRLTVL.

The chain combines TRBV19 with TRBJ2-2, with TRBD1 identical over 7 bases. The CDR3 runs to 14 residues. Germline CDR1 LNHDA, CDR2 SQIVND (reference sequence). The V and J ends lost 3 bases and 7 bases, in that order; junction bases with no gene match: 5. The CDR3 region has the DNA TGTGCCAGTAGTATCCGGCAGGGGGTCGGGGAGCTGTTTTTT. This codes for CASSIRQGVGELFF. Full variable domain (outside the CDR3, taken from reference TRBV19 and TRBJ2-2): DGGITQSPKYLFRKEGQNVTLSCEQNLNHDAMYWYRQDPGQGLRLIYYSQIVNDFQKGDIAEGYSVSREKKESFPLTVTSAQKNPTAFYLCASSIRQGVGELFFGEGSRLTVL.

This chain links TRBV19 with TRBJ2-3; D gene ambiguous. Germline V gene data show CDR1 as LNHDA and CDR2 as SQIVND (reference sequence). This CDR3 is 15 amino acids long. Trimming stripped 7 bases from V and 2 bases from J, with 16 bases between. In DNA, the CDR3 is TGTGCCAGTACCCCGTGGGCAGGATACACAGATACGCAGTATTTT. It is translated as CASTPWAGYTDTQYF. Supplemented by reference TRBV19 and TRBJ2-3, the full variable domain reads DGGITQSPKYLFRKEGQNVTLSCEQNLNHDAMYWYRQDPGQGLRLIYYSQIVNDFQKGDIAEGYSVSREKKESFPLTVTSAQKNPTAFYLCASTPWAGYTDTQYFGPGTRLTVL.

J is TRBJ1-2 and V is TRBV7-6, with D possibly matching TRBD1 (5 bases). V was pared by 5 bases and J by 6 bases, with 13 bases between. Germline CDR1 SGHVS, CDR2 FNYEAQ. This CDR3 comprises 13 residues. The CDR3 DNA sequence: TGTGCCAGCAGCCCCCTAGGCAGGGATGGCTACACCTTC. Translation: CASSPLGRDGYTF.

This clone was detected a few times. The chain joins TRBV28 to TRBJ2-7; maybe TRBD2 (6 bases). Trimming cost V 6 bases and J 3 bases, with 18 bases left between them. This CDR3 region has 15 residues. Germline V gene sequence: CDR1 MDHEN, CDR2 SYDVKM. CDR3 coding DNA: TGTGCCAGCAGCTCCCTTTTGGGCGGGATCTACGAGCAGTACTTC. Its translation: CASSSLLGGIYEQYF.

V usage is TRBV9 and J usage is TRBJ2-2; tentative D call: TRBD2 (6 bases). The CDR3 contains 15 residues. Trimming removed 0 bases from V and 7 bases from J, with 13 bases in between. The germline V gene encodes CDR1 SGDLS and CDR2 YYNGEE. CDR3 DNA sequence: TGTGCCAGCAGCGTAGTTGGAGGGAGTGGCGGGGAGCTGTTTTTT. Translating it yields CASSVVGGSGGELFF.

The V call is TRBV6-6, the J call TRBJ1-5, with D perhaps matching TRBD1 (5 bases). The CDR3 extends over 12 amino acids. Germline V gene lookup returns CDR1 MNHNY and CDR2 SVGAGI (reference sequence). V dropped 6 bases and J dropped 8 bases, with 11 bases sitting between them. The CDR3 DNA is TGTGCCAGCAGCATACGGGGGGAGCCCCAGCATTTT. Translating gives CASSIRGEPQHF.

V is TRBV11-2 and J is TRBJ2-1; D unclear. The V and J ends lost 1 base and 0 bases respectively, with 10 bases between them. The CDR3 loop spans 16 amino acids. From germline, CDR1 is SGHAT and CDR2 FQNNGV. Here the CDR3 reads CASSLGARSSYNEQFF. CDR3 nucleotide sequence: TGTGCCAGCAGCTTAGGTGCTAGGAGCTCCTACAATGAGCAGTTCTTC.

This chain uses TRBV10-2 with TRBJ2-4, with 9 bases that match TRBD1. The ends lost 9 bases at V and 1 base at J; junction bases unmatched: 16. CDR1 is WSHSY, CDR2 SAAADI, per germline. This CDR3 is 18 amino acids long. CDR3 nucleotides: TGCGCCAGGAGACCCGGGACAGGGCTTAAAGGCGCCAAAAACATTCAGTACTTC. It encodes CARRPGTGLKGAKNIQYF.

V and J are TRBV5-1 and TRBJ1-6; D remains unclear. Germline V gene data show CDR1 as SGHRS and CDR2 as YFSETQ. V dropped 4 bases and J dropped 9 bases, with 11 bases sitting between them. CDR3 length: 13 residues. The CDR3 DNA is TGCGCCAGCAGCCCATCGGGTGGTTCACCCCTCCACTTT. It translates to CASSPSGGSPLHF. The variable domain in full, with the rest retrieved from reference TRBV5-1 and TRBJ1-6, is KAGVTQTPRYLIKTRGQQVTLSCSPISGHRSVSWYQQTPGQGLQFLFEYFSETQRNKGNFPGRFSGRQFSNSRSEMNVSTLELGDSALYLCASSPSGGSPLHFGNGTRLTVT.